The source of this T cell receptor beta chain is a study of patients and donors after allogeneic stem cell transplantation. TCRdb reprocessed the RT-PCR reads with MiXCR, giving one entry per CDR3 protein. The repertoire has about 400,000 distinct CDR3 sequences, roughly 17% of them found once; the top ten carry over 6%. With 1 base removed from V and 2 bases from J, the gap between germline ends came to 18 bases. Germline CDR1 is SEHNR and CDR2 is FQNEAQ (reference sequence). This CDR3 has 17 residues. This clonotype was seen at least ten times. V is TRBV7-9 and J is TRBJ2-7; TRBD1 might be the D (6 bases). The clonotype comes from a human donor who was either an allogeneic HSCT recipient or a stem cell or donor lymphocyte infusion donor (not recorded which). It is not recorded whose cells these are; they may come from a transplant donor. The sample comprised blood, either unsorted or a sorted T cell fraction (not recorded which). This chain's CDR3 is CASSLVLGRDKAYEQYF. DNA of the CDR3: TGTGCCAGCAGCTTAGTTTTGGGCCGGGACAAGGCCTACGAGCAGTACTTC.